This entry describes one T cell receptor beta chain. No antigen is known for it. It has no much larger one-base neighbor in the sample; base qualities were not kept. This specimen comes from a study of blood T cell repertoires in COVID-19 (TCRdb year 2020). General notes on the study: The collaborator samples originated in the United States, Italy and Spain and spanned the acute and convalescent phases of COVID-19. A freely available public database, intended as a resource for researchers studying the immune response to SARS-CoV-2, is where the repertoires were released. The prospective study material was composed of cDNA or gDNA derived from T cells, B-cell-depleted T cells, or PBMCs. The dataset comprised deeply sampled blood TCRbeta repertoires from subjects exposed to, actively infected with, or recovered from COVID-19. Nearly every sample came with metadata listing a de-identified subject ID, COVID-19 status, age in years and sex. The samples were drawn from the first 160 participants of the ongoing ImmuneRACE study and from over 950 subjects provided by 6 global collaborators. Where available, HLA class I and class II types were taken from metadata supplied by the sample provider and were not determined by assay-based typing.

Beyond this particular receptor, the publication reports: The amount of clinical and demographic metadata varied by source and participant and was provided uncurated.

TCRbeta CDR3 regions were amplified from genomic DNA using the immunoSEQ Assay, a bias-controlled multiplex PCR. On the study's bioinformatics: Within the assay, amplification of reference gene primers was used to estimate how many nucleated cells each sample contained. Sequence reads were collapsed and filtered to measure the absolute abundance of every unique TCRbeta CDR3 rearrangement. For each sample, productive Simpson clonality was calculated as the square root of Simpson's diversity index across productive rearrangements. As stored in TCRdb, this immuneACCESS dataset retains in-frame rearrangements with V and J assigned. A fraction of the clones does not appear; measured against another copy, unresolved V genes explain less than half of the discrepancy, and the remainder lacks a known reason. Clone size and V and J calls were adopted from that table, with D and trimming inferred from the DNA. The sample has 250,000 to 300,000 clones on record, about nine tenths of them singletons. The ten largest clones capture around 13% of the sample.

Trimmed from V: 2 bases; trimmed from J: 5 bases; junction bases lacking a gene match: 5. The CDR3 has 15 amino acids, counting the end cysteine and phenylalanine. This entry keeps only the CDR3 DNA: 45 bases, framed from base 1. CDR1 and CDR2 were assigned from the germline V gene as MNHEY and SVGEGT. Collaborating institutions collected whole blood in K2EDTA tubes following their own protocols. Collaborator samples were shipped for TCRbeta analysis as frozen whole blood, isolated PBMCs, or DNA extracted from either sample type. The rearrangement joined TRBV6-2 or TRBV6-3 to TRBJ1-5; 8 nucleotides in the junction match TRBD1. The TCR sequence derives from a woman aged 60-75 years with acute or convalescent COVID-19. Source material: peripheral blood. CDR3 reads: CASSYGQGRDQPQHF. The DNA sequence is TGTGCCAGCAGTTACGGACAGGGAAGGGATCAGCCCCAGCATTTT.